This is a list of T cell receptor beta chains from one sample in a study of blood T cell repertoires in COVID-19. Assay: immunoSEQ multiplex PCR; the TCRdb copy retains only in-frame clones and omits some. The table has more than 50,000 clones, more than 75% seen once. Sequencing was carried out using peripheral blood. Source of these receptors: a human donor in a cohort sampled during active COVID-19. CDR3s include the opening cysteine and the closing phenylalanine or tryptophan. Fields, in order: V gene, CDR3 length, clone size, J gene, D gene, CDR3 DNA, CDR3 protein. D genes are given only for firm matches. Size values are once, few and many counts, or a class for expanded clones, and some rows have none.

TRBV6-4,15,-,TRBJ2-1,TRBD2,TGTGCCAGCAGTGAGACTAGCATTTCGTACAATGAGCAGTTCTTC,CASSETSISYNEQFF
TRBV7-8,15,few,TRBJ2-2,-,TGTGCCAGCCTATTCACTCGAGTGAACACCGGGGAGCTGTTTTTT,CASLFTRVNTGELFF
TRBV5-5,15,once,TRBJ2-3,-,TGTGCCAGCAGCCCGTCAGGGGGGTGGTTGGATACGCAGTATTTT,CASSPSGGWLDTQYF
TRBV4-3,14,-,TRBJ1-1,-,TGCGCCAGCAGCCAAGATCACAGGGTAACTGAAGCTTTCTTT,CASSQDHRVTEAFF
TRBV5-8,16,-,TRBJ1-3,-,TGTGCCAGCAGCTCCCGAGAGGGACTTACTGGAAACACCATATATTTT,CASSSREGLTGNTIYF
TRBV11-2,15,-,TRBJ2-7,-,TGTGCCAGCAGCTTACAGACAGGTCGGTCCTACGAGCAGTACTTC,CASSLQTGRSYEQYF
TRBV7-2,15,few,TRBJ2-7,TRBD2,TGTGCCAGCAGCTTAGCAACGGGACTAGAGTACGAGCAGTACTTC,CASSLATGLEYEQYF
TRBV9,13,-,TRBJ1-6,-,TGTGCCAGCAATGAGGGTGCTAATTCACCCCTCCACTTT,CASNEGANSPLHF
TRBV4-2,16,-,TRBJ2-7,TRBD2,TGTGCCAGCAGCGGCTCCGGGCTAGCGGGAATACACGAGCAGTACTTC,CASSGSGLAGIHEQYF
TRBV28,16,-,TRBJ1-5,-,TGTGCCAGCAGTTTGCAGGGCTCAGTGTACAATCAGCCCCAGCATTTT,CASSLQGSVYNQPQHF
TRBV5-1,15,-,TRBJ2-5,-,TGCGCCAGCAGCTTAGACCACCCGGGGTGGGAGACCCAGTACTTC,CASSLDHPGWETQYF
TRBV5-5,13,-,TRBJ2-5,TRBD1,TGTGCCAGCAGCCGACAGGGTGGAGAGACCCAGTACTTC,CASSRQGGETQYF
TRBV27,17,-,TRBJ2-2,TRBD1,TGTGCCAGCAGTTTTATTGGAAGGGGGCCGAAGACCGGGGAGCTGTTTTTT,CASSFIGRGPKTGELFF
TRBV24-1,16,few,TRBJ2-5,TRBD1,TGTGCCACCAGTGATTTCCGTATACAGGGGCGGGAGACCCAGTACTTC,CATSDFRIQGRETQYF
TRBV7-2,12,-,TRBJ2-5,TRBD2,TGTGCCAGCAGAGCCGCGGGAGCGGAGACATACTTC,CASRAAGAETYF
TRBV19,15,-,TRBJ1-2,TRBD1,TGTGCCAGTAGTATCTCAAATACAGGGGGCTATGGCTACACCTTC,CASSISNTGGYGYTF
TRBV18,13,-,TRBJ2-3,-,TGTGCCAGCTCACCCCTTCCCACAGATACGCAGTATTTT,CASSPLPTDTQYF
TRBV7-9,18,-,TRBJ1-2,-,TGTGCCAGCAGCTTATCTTGGGGCGCGTCCCGCACTAACTATGGCTACACCTTC,CASSLSWGASRTNYGYTF
TRBV4-2,14,-,TRBJ2-7,TRBD2,TGTGCCAGCAGCCAAGATCAGCCTAGCGGGTACCGGTACTTC,CASSQDQPSGYRYF
TRBV7-2,15,-,TRBJ1-3,-,TGTGCCAGCAGCCCCGTCAGAAGCTCTGGAAACACCATATATTTT,CASSPVRSSGNTIYF
TRBV18,15,-,TRBJ2-5,TRBD2,TGTGCCAGCTCACCACCGGGACTAGCGGGGGAGACCCAGTACTTC,CASSPPGLAGETQYF
TRBV6-1,15,once,TRBJ2-7,TRBD2,TGTGCCAGCAGTGATCGGACTAGCGGTACCTACGAGCAGTACTTC,CASSDRTSGTYEQYF
TRBV2,16,few,TRBJ1-2,TRBD1,TGTGCCAGCAGTGATCAATCGACAGGGTGGAACTATGGCTACACCTTC,CASSDQSTGWNYGYTF
TRBV6-5,15,-,TRBJ1-3,-,TGTGCCAGCAGTCCCACAGGGAACTCTGGAAACACCATATATTTT,CASSPTGNSGNTIYF
TRBV6-6,14,-,TRBJ2-5,TRBD1,TGTGCCAGCAGTTACTTGGGACAGGGACCGGCCCAGTACTTC,CASSYLGQGPAQYF
TRBV19,17,-,TRBJ2-1,-,TGTGCCAGTAGAATGGGGAGCCCCAGGAGGGGATACAATGAGCAGTTCTTC,CASRMGSPRRGYNEQFF